This TCR beta chain stems from a study of T cell changes during pregnancy in multiple sclerosis. Data came from immunoSEQ multiplex PCR; TCRdb stores just in-frame clones and leaves some out. This sample carries around 130,000 clones, roughly 96% of them seen once, and the ten largest clones take 0.44%. Sequences were derived from peripheral blood, sampled after pregnancy. The sequence was obtained from a female donor with multiple sclerosis, enrolled in a pregnancy study.

The CDR3 nucleotides are TGTGCCAGCAGCGTAGTATCGGCCCCCCGGGAGCAGTATTTT. Its translation is CASSVVSAPREQYF. V usage is TRBV9 and J usage is TRBJ2-3; a weak D match, TRBD2 (5 bases). The CDR3 has 14 amino acids. Trimming removed 0 bases at V and 11 bases at J, with 16 bases between. Germline V gene sequence: CDR1 SGDLS, CDR2 YYNGEE.